This T cell receptor (beta chain) was profiled in a study of T-cell memory formation after mild COVID-19. From 5'RACE with constant-segment primers came TCR alpha and TCR beta cDNA libraries that carried sample barcodes and UMIs. TCRdb analysed the 5' RACE reads with MiXCR anew, one entry per CDR3 protein. Among a few hundred thousand distinct CDR3 sequences listed, over 25% were seen once. The V and J ends lost 6 bases and 0 bases respectively, with 5 bases between them. There are 12 residues in the CDR3. Germline-derived CDR1 and CDR2 are WSHSY and SAAADI. The TCR sequence derives from an adult woman who had mild COVID-19 (a few samples of this study predate the infection). Cell type and time point are not known. The sequenced sample was PBMCs or a T cell subset sorted from them (not recorded which). The chain carries TRBV10-2 and TRBJ1-1; D ambiguous. The CDR3 sequence: CASRVVNTEAFF. The CDR3 DNA is TGCGCCAGCAGGGTGGTGAACACTGAAGCTTTCTTT.